The sequence of this T cell receptor beta chain was determined in a study of cytomegalovirus exposure and HLA in healthy donors. Germline loops: CDR1 MNHNY, CDR2 SVGAGI (reference sequence). The V end lost 6 bases, the J end lost 6 bases, and 7 bases lay between the germline ends. The CDR3 contains 11 residues. Profiling relied on immunoSEQ multiplex PCR, and the TCRdb table lists in-frame clones only, not all of them. The sample has 100,000 to 150,000 clones, just under 90% seen once. This receptor was identified in a man in his thirties or forties in good health and CMV-seronegative. This rearrangement joins TRBV6-6 to TRBJ2-3; D not certain. The sample was PBMCs. In DNA, the CDR3 is TGTGCCAGCAGCCGAGTGGATACGCAGTATTTT. Encoded protein: CASSRVDTQYF.